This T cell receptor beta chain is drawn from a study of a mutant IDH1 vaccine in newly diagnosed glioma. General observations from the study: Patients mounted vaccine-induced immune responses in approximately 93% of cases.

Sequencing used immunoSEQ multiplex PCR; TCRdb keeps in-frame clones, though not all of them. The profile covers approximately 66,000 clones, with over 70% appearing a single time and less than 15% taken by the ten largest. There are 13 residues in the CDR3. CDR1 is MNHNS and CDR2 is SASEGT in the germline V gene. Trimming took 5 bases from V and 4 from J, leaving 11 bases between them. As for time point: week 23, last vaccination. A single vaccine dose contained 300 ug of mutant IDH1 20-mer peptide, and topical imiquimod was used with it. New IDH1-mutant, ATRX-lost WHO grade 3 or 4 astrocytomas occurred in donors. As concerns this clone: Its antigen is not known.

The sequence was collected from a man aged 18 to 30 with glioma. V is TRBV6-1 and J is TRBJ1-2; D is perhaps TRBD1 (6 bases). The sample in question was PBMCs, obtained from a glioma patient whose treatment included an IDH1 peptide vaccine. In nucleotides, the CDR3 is TGTGCCAGCAGTAACAGGGTACCCTATGGCTACACCTTC. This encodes CASSNRVPYGYTF.